The rows below give T cell receptor beta chains drawn from one sample of a study of T cells in Graves' hyperthyroidism and ophthalmopathy. TCRdb analysed the multiplex PCR reads with MiXCR anew, one entry per CDR3 protein. The table records approximately 710,000 distinct CDR3 sequences, 15% to 20% of them present only once. The sequencing sample was made of blood. Receptors were obtained from a man aged 45-65 years with Graves' hyperthyroidism. Both conserved end residues are part of each CDR3. The D gene is left open where the match is weak. Not all rows give a size; the values are once, few, many and, for expanded clones, a class.

clone_size | j_call | v_call | d_call | cdr3_aa | cdr3_nt
many | TRBJ1-6 | TRBV30 | NA | CAWSRTRGSPLHF | TGTGCCTGGAGTCGGACCCGGGGTTCACCCCTCCACTTT
many | TRBJ2-2 | TRBV27 | NA | CASSLSRQAGELFF | TGTGCCAGCAGTTTAAGCAGGCAGGCCGGGGAGCTGTTTTTT
many | TRBJ1-1 | TRBV3-1 | NA | CASSRGPGNTEAFF | TGTGCCAGCAGCCGGGGACCGGGGAACACTGAAGCTTTCTTT
NA | TRBJ2-2 | TRBV24-1 | TRBD2 | CATSDWTSGTGELFF | TGTGCCACCAGTGATTGGACTAGCGGGACCGGGGAGCTGTTTTTT
many | TRBJ2-2 | TRBV12-3/TRBV12-4 | NA | CASSLNRPNTGELFF | TGTGCCAGCAGTTTAAACAGACCTAACACCGGGGAGCTGTTTTTT
many | TRBJ2-7 | TRBV27 | TRBD2 | CASSLRGLAGAGDEQYF | TGTGCCAGCAGTTTACGTGGGCTAGCGGGAGCGGGGGACGAGCAGTACTTC
NA | TRBJ2-4 | TRBV7-3 | NA | CASSATVDGIQYF | TGTGCCAGCAGCGCCACAGTGGATGGCATTCAGTACTTC
many | TRBJ2-1 | TRBV6-1 | NA | CASSEALLAYGNEQFF | TGTGCCAGCAGTGAAGCGTTACTAGCCTATGGCAATGAGCAGTTCTTC
few | TRBJ2-7 | TRBV15 | NA | CATSRDAGGSYEQYF | TGTGCCACCAGCAGAGATGCAGGGGGGTCCTACGAGCAGTACTTC
NA | TRBJ1-5 | TRBV12-3/TRBV12-4 | NA | CANSRDYNQPQHF | TGTGCCAACTCCCGGGACTACAATCAGCCCCAGCATTTT
few | TRBJ2-3 | TRBV9 | TRBD2 | CASSVTSGSFTDTQYF | TGTGCCAGCAGCGTGACTAGCGGGAGCTTCACAGATACGCAGTATTTT
many | TRBJ2-3 | TRBV27 | TRBD1 | CASSSPDRAIDTQYF | TGTGCCAGCAGTTCGCCAGACAGGGCTATAGATACGCAGTATTTT
many | TRBJ1-1 | TRBV20-1 | NA | CSARTQHTEAFF | TGCAGTGCTAGGACCCAGCACACTGAAGCTTTCTTT
many | TRBJ1-5 | TRBV28 | TRBD1 | CASNKGQGGNQPQHF | TGTGCCAGCAACAAGGGACAGGGGGGCAATCAGCCCCAGCATTTT
few | TRBJ2-1 | TRBV10-3 | TRBD2 | CATLAGAQRSYNEQFF | TGTGCCACCCTAGCGGGAGCGCAGAGGTCCTACAATGAGCAGTTCTTC
many | TRBJ2-5 | TRBV15 | NA | CATSRDVNRAQYF | TGTGCCACCAGCAGAGATGTTAACCGGGCCCAGTACTTC
NA | TRBJ2-5 | TRBV6-2/TRBV6-3 | NA | CASSKSAIETQYF | TGTGCCAGCAGTAAGTCTGCAATAGAGACCCAGTACTTC
many | TRBJ2-1 | TRBV19 | NA | CASVDGSSYNEQFF | TGTGCCAGTGTCGACGGGAGCTCCTACAATGAGCAGTTCTTC
NA | TRBJ2-7 | TRBV10-1 | NA | CASSERQNFYEQYF | TGCGCCAGCAGTGAGCGGCAGAACTTCTACGAGCAGTACTTC
NA | TRBJ1-5 | TRBV13 | TRBD1 | CASSSNRGSTGNQPQHF | TGTGCCAGCAGCTCCAACAGGGGGTCGACAGGAAATCAGCCCCAGCATTTT
NA | TRBJ2-7 | TRBV27 | NA | CASSHPSGEQYF | TGTGCCAGCAGTCACCCATCGGGTGAGCAGTACTTC
many | TRBJ2-3 | TRBV7-3 | TRBD2 | CASSFGLARRADTQYF | TGTGCCAGCAGCTTCGGACTAGCCCGGAGGGCAGATACGCAGTATTTT
many | TRBJ2-3 | TRBV7-9 | NA | CASSYRDSRTDTQYF | TGTGCCAGCAGCTACCGGGACTCCCGCACAGATACGCAGTATTTT
few | TRBJ2-7 | TRBV6-1 | TRBD2 | CAIGTSGSYEQYF | TGTGCCATCGGGACTAGCGGTTCCTACGAGCAGTACTTC
few | TRBJ2-1 | TRBV30 | NA | CAWTRPGRTHNEQFF | TGTGCCTGGACCCGACCGGGACGGACCCACAATGAGCAGTTCTTC
many | TRBJ2-5 | TRBV28 | NA | CASNNGQIQETQYF | TGTGCCAGCAATAACGGGCAGATCCAAGAGACCCAGTACTTC
many | TRBJ2-7 | TRBV30 | NA | CAWSVARGGGSYEQYF | TGTGCCTGGAGTGTCGCGAGAGGGGGAGGTTCCTACGAGCAGTACTTC
NA | TRBJ2-7 | TRBV27 | TRBD1 | CASSPLRTGAYEQYF | TGTGCCAGCTCGCCCCTCCGGACAGGGGCCTACGAGCAGTACTTC
NA | TRBJ2-3 | TRBV7-9 | NA | CASGERGGLTDTQYF | TGTGCCAGCGGCGAAAGAGGGGGACTCACAGATACGCAGTATTTT
many | TRBJ2-5 | TRBV13 | TRBD1 | CASSMGQGSRTETQYF | TGTGCCAGCAGCATGGGACAGGGTAGCCGGACAGAGACCCAGTACTTC
few | TRBJ1-5 | TRBV7-9 | NA | CASSLDGQRNQPQHF | TGTGCCAGCAGCTTAGATGGACAGCGAAATCAGCCCCAGCATTTT
few | TRBJ2-7 | TRBV19 | NA | CASSIGPYEQYF | TGTGCCAGTAGTATCGGGCCGTACGAGCAGTACTTC
NA | TRBJ2-6 | TRBV27 | NA | CASTSGAGGYPASGANVLTF | TGTGCCAGCACCTCGGGTGCCGGGGGTTACCCTGCATCTGGGGCCAACGTCCTGACTTTC
few | TRBJ1-5 | TRBV7-8 | TRBD1 | CASSLEGQGVWGNQPQHF | TGTGCCAGCAGCTTAGAAGGGCAGGGGGTTTGGGGCAATCAGCCCCAGCATTTT
many | TRBJ2-1 | TRBV18 | NA | CASSPGGKFTYNEQFF | TGTGCCAGCTCACCAGGGGGAAAATTTACCTACAATGAGCAGTTCTTC
many | TRBJ2-1 | TRBV28 | TRBD2 | CASSLRTSGKQFF | TGTGCCAGCAGTTTAAGGACTAGCGGAAAGCAGTTCTTC
NA | TRBJ2-5 | TRBV28 | NA | CASSFGLIGETQYF | TGTGCCAGCAGTTTCGGCCTGATTGGGGAGACCCAGTACTTC
few | TRBJ2-1 | TRBV13 | TRBD2 | CASSSTTGTSGSSYNEQFF | TGTGCCAGCAGCTCGACCACCGGGACTAGCGGGAGTTCCTACAATGAGCAGTTCTTC
many | TRBJ1-5 | TRBV12-3/TRBV12-4 | NA | CASSSKSRDSHSNQPQHF | TGTGCCAGCAGTTCCAAATCCCGGGACTCCCATAGCAATCAGCCCCAGCATTTT
NA | TRBJ1-1 | TRBV6-1 | TRBD1 | CATDRTGNTEAFF | TGTGCCACCGATAGGACAGGGAACACTGAAGCTTTCTTT
NA | TRBJ2-7 | TRBV4-1 | NA | CASSQENWPSYEQYF | TGCGCCAGCAGCCAAGAAAACTGGCCCTCCTACGAGCAGTACTTC
NA | TRBJ2-1 | TRBV11-2 | NA | CASSLDFLSYNEQFF | TGTGCCAGCAGCTTAGACTTTTTATCCTACAATGAGCAGTTCTTC
few | TRBJ1-2 | TRBV6-5 | NA | CASSYGDMNGYTF | TGTGCCAGCAGTTACGGGGACATGAATGGCTACACCTTC
NA | TRBJ2-5 | TRBV7-6 | TRBD1 | CASRKTGQANQETQYF | TGTGCCAGCAGAAAAACGGGACAGGCGAACCAAGAGACCCAGTACTTC
few | TRBJ2-2 | TRBV3-1 | NA | CASSPIQMTLNTGELFF | TGTGCCAGCAGTCCTATCCAAATGACACTCAACACCGGGGAGCTGTTTTTT
NA | TRBJ2-1 | TRBV18 | NA | CASSPGATFNNEQFF | TGTGCCAGCTCACCCGGGGCTACCTTTAACAATGAGCAGTTCTTC
many | TRBJ2-2 | TRBV24-1 | TRBD2 | CATSDVGTSGRGITGELFF | TGTGCCACCAGTGATGTGGGGACTAGCGGGAGGGGAATCACCGGGGAGCTGTTTTTT
many | TRBJ2-1 | TRBV7-2 | TRBD2 | CASSTLGGRYNEQFF | TGTGCCAGCAGCACACTAGGCGGGAGATACAATGAGCAGTTCTTC
few | TRBJ1-2 | TRBV28 | NA | CASSPHPSTYGYTF | TGTGCCAGCAGCCCTCACCCAAGTACTTATGGCTACACCTTC
NA | TRBJ2-1 | TRBV20-1 | NA | CSASSDRQPSSYNEQFF | TGCAGTGCTAGTTCCGACCGGCAACCCAGCTCCTACAATGAGCAGTTCTTC
many | TRBJ2-7 | TRBV28 | TRBD2 | CASRGGFYEQYF | TGTGCCAGCAGGGGGGGGTTTTACGAGCAGTACTTC
few | TRBJ1-1 | TRBV7-9 | NA | CASSLQQGFAFF | TGTGCCAGCAGCTTACAACAGGGTTTTGCTTTCTTT
many | TRBJ1-5 | TRBV30 | NA | CAWERGWGQPQHF | TGTGCCTGGGAGCGCGGGTGGGGTCAGCCCCAGCATTTT
few | TRBJ1-2 | TRBV6-5 | NA | CASSYGGAYGYTF | TGTGCCAGCAGTTACGGGGGTGCCTATGGCTACACCTTC
many | TRBJ2-5 | TRBV20-1 | NA | CSAIGTRQETQYF | TGCAGTGCTATTGGCACTCGCCAAGAGACCCAGTACTTC
few | TRBJ2-7 | TRBV7-9 | NA | CASSPRPRDSEQYF | TGTGCCAGCAGCCCCAGGCCCCGGGACTCCGAGCAGTACTTC
NA | TRBJ1-5 | TRBV14 | NA | CASSQAGQPQHF | TGTGCCAGCAGCCAAGCCGGACAGCCCCAGCATTTT
many | TRBJ2-7 | TRBV2 | NA | CASSDRGSGEQYF | TGTGCCAGCAGTGACCGAGGGAGTGGGGAGCAGTACTTC
few | TRBJ2-3 | TRBV10-1 | TRBD2 | CASSGAGTRSTDTQYF | TGCGCCAGCAGTGGGGCCGGGACTAGAAGCACAGATACGCAGTATTTT
many | TRBJ2-7 | TRBV18 | NA | CASSPPITYEQYF | TGTGCCAGCTCCCCTCCGATAACCTACGAGCAGTACTTC